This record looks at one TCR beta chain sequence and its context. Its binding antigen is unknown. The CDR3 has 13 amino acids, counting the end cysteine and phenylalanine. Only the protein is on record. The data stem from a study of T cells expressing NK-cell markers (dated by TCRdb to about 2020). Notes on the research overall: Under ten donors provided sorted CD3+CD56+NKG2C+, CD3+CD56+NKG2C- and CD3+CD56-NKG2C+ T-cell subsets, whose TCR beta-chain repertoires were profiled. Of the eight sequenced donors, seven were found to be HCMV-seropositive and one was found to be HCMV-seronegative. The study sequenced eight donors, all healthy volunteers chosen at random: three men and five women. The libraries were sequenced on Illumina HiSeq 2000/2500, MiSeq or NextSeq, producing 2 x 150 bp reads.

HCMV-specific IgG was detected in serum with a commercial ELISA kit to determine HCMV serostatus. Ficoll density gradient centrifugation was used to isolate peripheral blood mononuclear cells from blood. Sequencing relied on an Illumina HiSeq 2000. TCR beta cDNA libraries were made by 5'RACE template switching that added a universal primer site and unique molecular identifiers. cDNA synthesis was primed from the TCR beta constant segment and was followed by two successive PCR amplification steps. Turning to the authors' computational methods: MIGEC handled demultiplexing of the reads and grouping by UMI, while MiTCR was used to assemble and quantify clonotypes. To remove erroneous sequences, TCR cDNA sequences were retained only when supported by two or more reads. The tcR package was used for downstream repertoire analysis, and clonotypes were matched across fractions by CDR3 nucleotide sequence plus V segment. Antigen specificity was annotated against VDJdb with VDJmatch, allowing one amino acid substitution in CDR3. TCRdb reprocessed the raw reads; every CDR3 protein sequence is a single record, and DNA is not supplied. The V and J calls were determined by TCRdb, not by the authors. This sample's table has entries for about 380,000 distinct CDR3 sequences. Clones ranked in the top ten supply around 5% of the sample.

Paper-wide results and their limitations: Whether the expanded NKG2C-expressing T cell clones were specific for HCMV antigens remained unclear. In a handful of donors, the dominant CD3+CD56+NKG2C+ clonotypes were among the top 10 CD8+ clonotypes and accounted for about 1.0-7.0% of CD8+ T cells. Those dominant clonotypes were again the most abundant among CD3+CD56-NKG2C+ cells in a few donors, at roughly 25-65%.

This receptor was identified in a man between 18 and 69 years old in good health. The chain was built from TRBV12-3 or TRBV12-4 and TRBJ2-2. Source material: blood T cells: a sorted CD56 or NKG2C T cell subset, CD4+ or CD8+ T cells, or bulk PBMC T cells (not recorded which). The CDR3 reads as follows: CASSLASTGELFF.